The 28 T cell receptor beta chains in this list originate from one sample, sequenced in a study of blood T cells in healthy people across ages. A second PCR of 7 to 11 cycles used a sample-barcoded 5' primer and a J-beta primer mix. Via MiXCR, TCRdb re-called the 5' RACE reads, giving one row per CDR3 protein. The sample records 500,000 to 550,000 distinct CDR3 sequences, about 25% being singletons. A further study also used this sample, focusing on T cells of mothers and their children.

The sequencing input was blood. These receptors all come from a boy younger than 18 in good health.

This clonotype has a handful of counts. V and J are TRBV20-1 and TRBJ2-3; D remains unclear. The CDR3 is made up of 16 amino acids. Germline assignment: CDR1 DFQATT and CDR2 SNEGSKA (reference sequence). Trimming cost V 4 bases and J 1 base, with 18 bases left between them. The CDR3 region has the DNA TGCAGTGCTAATTGGCTAGGTCGGGTGGGCACAGATACGCAGTATTTT. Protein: CSANWLGRVGTDTQYF.

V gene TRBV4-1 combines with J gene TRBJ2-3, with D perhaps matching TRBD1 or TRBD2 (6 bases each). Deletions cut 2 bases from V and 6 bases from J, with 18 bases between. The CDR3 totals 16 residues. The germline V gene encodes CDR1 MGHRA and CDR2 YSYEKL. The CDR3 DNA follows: TGCGCCAGCAGCCAACCTGAATTGGGGGGCTGGGATACGCAGTATTTT. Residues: CASSQPELGGWDTQYF.

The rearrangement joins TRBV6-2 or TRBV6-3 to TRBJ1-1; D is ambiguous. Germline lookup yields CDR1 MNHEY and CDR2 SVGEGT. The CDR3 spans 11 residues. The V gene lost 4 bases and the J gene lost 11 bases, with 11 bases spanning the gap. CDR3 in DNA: TGTGCCAGCAGTTTGGGGAGCGGGGCTTTCTTT. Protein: CASSLGSGAFF.

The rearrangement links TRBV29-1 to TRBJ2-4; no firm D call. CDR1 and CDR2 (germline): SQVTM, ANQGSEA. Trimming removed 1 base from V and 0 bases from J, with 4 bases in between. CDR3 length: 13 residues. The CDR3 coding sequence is TGCAGCGTTGAAGCTTTAGCCAAAAACATTCAGTACTTC. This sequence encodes CSVEALAKNIQYF.

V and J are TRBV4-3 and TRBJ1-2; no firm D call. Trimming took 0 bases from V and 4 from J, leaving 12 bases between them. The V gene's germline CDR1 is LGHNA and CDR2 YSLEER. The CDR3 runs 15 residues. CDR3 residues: CASSQEYIDGYGYTF. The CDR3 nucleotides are TGCGCCAGCAGCCAAGAGTACATAGACGGCTATGGCTACACCTTC.

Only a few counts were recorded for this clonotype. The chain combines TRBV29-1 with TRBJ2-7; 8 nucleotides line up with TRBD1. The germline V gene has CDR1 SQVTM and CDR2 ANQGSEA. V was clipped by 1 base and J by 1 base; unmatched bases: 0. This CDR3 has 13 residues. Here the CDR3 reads CSVEGDRSYEQYF. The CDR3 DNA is TGCAGCGTTGAAGGGGACAGGTCCTACGAGCAGTACTTC.

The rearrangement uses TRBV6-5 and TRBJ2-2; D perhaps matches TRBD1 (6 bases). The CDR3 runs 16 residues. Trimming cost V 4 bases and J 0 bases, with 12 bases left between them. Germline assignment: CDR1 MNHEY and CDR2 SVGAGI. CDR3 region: CASSFSGTPNTGELFF. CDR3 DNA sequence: TGTGCCAGCAGTTTCTCCGGGACACCGAACACCGGGGAGCTGTTTTTT.

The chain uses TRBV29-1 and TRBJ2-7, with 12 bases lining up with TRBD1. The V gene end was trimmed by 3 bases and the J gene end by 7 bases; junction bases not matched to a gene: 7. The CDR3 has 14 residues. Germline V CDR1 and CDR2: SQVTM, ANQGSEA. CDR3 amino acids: CSVEQGQGAREQYF. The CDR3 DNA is TGCAGCGTTGAGCAGGGACAGGGGGCGCGGGAGCAGTACTTC.

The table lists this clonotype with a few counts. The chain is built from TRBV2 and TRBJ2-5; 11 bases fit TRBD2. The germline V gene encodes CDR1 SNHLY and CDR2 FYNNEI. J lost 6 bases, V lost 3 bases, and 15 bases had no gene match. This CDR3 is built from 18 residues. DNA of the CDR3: TGTGCCAGCAGTGAGGGTAGCGGGGGGGTTAGGGATTGGAAGACCCAGTACTTC. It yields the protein CASSEGSGGVRDWKTQYF.

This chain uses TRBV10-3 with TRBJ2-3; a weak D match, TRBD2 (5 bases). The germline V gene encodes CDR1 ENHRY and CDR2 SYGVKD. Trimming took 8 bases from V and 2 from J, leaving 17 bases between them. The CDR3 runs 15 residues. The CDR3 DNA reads TGTGCCATCGGGATCCGGGGTAAACTCACAGATACGCAGTATTTT. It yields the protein CAIGIRGKLTDTQYF.

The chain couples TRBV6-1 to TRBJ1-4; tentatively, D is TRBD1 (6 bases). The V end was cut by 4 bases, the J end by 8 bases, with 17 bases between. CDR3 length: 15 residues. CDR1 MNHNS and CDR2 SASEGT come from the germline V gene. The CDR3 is CASSGLAGAGEKLFF. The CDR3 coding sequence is TGTGCCAGCAGTGGATTAGCAGGGGCGGGAGAAAAACTGTTTTTT.

Written as DNA, the CDR3 is TGCAGTGCTAGGTTTAGCGGGAGACACTACGAGCAGTACTTC. Its translation is CSARFSGRHYEQYF. This chain connects TRBV20-1 to TRBJ2-7; 9 positions agree with TRBD2. CDR1 is DFQATT, CDR2 SNEGSKA, per germline (reference sequence). V dropped 3 bases and J dropped 3; count of bases not matched to a gene: 6. CDR3 length: 14 residues.

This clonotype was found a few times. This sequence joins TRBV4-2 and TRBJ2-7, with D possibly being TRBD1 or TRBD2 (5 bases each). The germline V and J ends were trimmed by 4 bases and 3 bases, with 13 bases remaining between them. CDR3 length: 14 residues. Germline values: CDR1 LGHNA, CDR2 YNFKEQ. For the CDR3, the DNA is TGTGCCAGCAGCCCCCGGGGCCAGGGCTACGAGCAGTACTTC. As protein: CASSPRGQGYEQYF.

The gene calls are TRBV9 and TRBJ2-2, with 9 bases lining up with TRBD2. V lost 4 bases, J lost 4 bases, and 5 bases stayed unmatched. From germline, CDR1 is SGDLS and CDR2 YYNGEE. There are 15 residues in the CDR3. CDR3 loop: CASSQVAGVTGELFF. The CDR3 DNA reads TGTGCCAGCAGCCAGGTAGCGGGGGTCACCGGGGAGCTGTTTTTT.

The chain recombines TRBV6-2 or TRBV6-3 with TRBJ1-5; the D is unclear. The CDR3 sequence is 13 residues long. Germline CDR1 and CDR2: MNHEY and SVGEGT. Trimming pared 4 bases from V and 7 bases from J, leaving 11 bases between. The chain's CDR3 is CASSFTSRQPQHF. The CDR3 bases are TGTGCCAGCAGTTTCACAAGTAGGCAGCCCCAGCATTTT.

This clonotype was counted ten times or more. The CDR3 region has the DNA TGCAGTGCTAGAAATGGTCCAAGTTCGAGTGAAAAACTGTTTTTT. Encoded protein: CSARNGPSSSEKLFF. The chain combines TRBV20-1 with TRBJ1-4; unclear D gene. From germline, CDR1 is DFQATT and CDR2 SNEGSKA (reference sequence). The CDR3 has 15 residues. V lost 2 bases, J lost 7 bases, and 17 bases lay in between.

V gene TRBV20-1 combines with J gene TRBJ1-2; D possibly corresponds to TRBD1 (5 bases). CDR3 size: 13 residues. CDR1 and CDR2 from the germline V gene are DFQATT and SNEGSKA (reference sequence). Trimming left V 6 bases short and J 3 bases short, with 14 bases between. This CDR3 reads CSAPHETDYGYTF. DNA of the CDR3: TGCAGTGCCCCGCACGAGACAGACTATGGCTACACCTTC.

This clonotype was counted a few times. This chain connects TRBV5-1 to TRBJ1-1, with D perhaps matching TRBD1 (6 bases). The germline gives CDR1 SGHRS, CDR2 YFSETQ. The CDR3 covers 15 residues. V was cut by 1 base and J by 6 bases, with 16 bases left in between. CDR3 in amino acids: CASSLLDRDTPEAFF. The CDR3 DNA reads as TGCGCCAGCAGCTTGTTGGATCGGGACACCCCTGAAGCTTTCTTT. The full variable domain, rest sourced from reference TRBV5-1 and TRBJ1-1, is KAGVTQTPRYLIKTRGQQVTLSCSPISGHRSVSWYQQTPGQGLQFLFEYFSETQRNKGNFPGRFSGRQFSNSRSEMNVSTLELGDSALYLCASSLLDRDTPEAFFGQGTRLTVV.

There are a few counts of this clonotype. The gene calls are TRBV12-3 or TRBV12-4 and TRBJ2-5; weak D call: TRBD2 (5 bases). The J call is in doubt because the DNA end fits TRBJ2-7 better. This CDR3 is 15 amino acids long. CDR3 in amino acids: CASSWGMLEVYEQYF. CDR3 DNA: TGTGCCAGCAGTTGGGGAATGTTGGAGGTCTACGAGCAGTACTTC.

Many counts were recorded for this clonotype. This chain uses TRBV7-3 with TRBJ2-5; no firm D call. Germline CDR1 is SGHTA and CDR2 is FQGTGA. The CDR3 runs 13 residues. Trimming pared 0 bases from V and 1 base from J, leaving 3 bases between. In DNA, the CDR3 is TGTGCCAGCAGCTTAACAGCCCAAGAGACCCAGTACTTC. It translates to CASSLTAQETQYF. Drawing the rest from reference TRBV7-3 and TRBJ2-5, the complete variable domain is GAGVSQTPSNKVTEKGKYVELRCDPISGHTALYWYRQSLGQGPEFLIYFQGTGAADDSGLPNDRFFAVRPEGSVSTLKIQRTERGDSAVYLCASSLTAQETQYFGPGTRLLVL.

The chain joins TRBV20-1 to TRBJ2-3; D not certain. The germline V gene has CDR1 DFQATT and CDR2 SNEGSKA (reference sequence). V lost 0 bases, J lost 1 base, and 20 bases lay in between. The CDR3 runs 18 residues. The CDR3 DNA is TGCAGTGCTAGAGATTACGAGACTGGCCCGTACGGCACAGATACGCAGTATTTT. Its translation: CSARDYETGPYGTDTQYF.

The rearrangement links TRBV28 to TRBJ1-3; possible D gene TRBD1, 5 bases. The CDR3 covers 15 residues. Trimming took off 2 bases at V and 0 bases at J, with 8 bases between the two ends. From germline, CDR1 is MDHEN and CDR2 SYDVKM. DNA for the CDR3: TGTGCCAGCAGTTTAGGGACCTTCTCTGGAAACACCATATATTTT. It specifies CASSLGTFSGNTIYF.

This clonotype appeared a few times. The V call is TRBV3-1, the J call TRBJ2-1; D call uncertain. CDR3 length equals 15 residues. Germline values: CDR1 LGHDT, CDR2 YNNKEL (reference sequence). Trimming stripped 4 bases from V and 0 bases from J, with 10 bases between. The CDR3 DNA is TGTGCCAGCAGCCGCAGTCTTAGCTCCTACAATGAGCAGTTCTTC. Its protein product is CASSRSLSSYNEQFF.

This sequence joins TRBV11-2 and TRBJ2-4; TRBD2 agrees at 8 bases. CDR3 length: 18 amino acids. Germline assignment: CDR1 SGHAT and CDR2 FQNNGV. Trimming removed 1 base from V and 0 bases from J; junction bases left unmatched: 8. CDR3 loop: CASSLAPELAGAKNIQYF. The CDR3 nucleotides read TGTGCCAGCAGCTTAGCCCCGGAGCTAGCGGGAGCCAAAAACATTCAGTACTTC.

CDR3 amino acids: CSVATGETQYF. The CDR3 DNA is TGCAGCGTGGCCACCGGGGAGACCCAGTACTTC. The chain joins TRBV29-1 to TRBJ2-5; D is uncertain. The CDR3 runs to 11 residues. Germline V CDR1 and CDR2: SQVTM, ANQGSEA. The ends were cut back, 6 bases at V and 5 bases at J, with 10 bases in the middle.

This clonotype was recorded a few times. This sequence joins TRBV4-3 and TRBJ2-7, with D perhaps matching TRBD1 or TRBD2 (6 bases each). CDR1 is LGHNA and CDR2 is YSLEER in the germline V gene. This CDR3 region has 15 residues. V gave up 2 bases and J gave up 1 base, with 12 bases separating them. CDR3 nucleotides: TGCGCCAGCAGCCAATTCTCGGGGGCATCCTACGAGCAGTACTTC. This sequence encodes CASSQFSGASYEQYF.

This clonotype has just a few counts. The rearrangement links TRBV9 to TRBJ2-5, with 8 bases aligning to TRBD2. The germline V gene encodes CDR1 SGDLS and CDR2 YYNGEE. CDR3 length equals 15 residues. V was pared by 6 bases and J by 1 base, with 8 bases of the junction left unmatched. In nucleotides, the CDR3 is TGTGCCAGCACCCCCTCCGGGGGGGCCCAAGAGACCCAGTACTTC. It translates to CASTPSGGAQETQYF. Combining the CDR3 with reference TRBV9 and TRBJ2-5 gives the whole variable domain DSGVTQTPKHLITATGQRVTLRCSPRSGDLSVYWYQQSLDQGLQFLIQYYNGEERAKGNILERFSAQQFPDLHSELNLSSLELGDSALYFCASTPSGGAQETQYFGPGTRLLVL.

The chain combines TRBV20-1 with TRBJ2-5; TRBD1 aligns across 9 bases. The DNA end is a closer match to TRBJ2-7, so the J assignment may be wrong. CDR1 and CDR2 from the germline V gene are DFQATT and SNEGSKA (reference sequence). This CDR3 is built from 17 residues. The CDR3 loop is CSARTRYRGLPSYEQYF. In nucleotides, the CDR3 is TGCAGTGCTAGGACACGCTACAGGGGGCTCCCCTCCTACGAGCAGTACTTC.